The entry below gives a single TCR beta chain sequence along with its context. Antigen unknown. This entry belongs to a study of blood T cells in healthy people across ages. Overall study results and limits: Changes in expanded clonotypes were possibly confounded, as the CMV status of donors was unknown.

Germline V gene data show CDR1 as SNHLY and CDR2 as FYNNEI. The CDR3 is 15 amino acids. V lost 6 bases and J lost 4, with 17 bases in between. A second PCR, run for roughly 7 to 12 cycles, used a sample-barcoded 5' primer plus a J-beta primer mix. TCRdb reanalysed the 5' RACE reads using MiXCR and keeps one entry per CDR3 protein. The repertoire includes about 760,000 distinct CDR3 sequences, just over 55% of them detected once, and roughly 26% sits in the top ten. Sequencing was done on a sample of blood. The V call is TRBV2, the J call TRBJ2-3, with D perhaps matching TRBD1 (8 bases). The clonotype originates from a man aged 40-55 years in good health. This chain's CDR3 is CASRADRGGPDTQYF. For the CDR3, the DNA is TGTGCCAGCAGGGCAGACAGGGGAGGGCCAGATACGCAGTATTTT. Looking up the rest from reference TRBV2 and TRBJ2-3 gives the full variable domain: EPEVTQTPSHQVTQMGQEVILRCVPISNHLYFYWYRQILGQKVEFLVSFYNNEISEKSEIFDDQFSVERPDGSNFTLKIRSTKLEDSAMYFCASRADRGGPDTQYFGPGTRLTVL.